Listed here are 9 T cell receptor beta chains from one sample, sequenced in a study of regulatory T cells in long-lasting Graves disease. Time point of the sample: persistent/refractory GD, antithyroid drugs over 5 years with positive TRAb. Scientists built the TCR library using RNA that was extracted from PBMCs. Building of the TCR beta libraries involved iRepertoire HTBI primers and Arm-PCR of CDR3 regions. Each CDR3 protein gets one entry after TCRdb re-called the multiplex PCR reads with MiXCR. The profile shows approximately 690,000 distinct CDR3 sequences, around 30% of them singletons. The sample here was peripheral blood mononuclear cells (PBMCs), taken when the disease was refractory, from a patient treated with antithyroid drugs. These receptors originate from a female donor with Graves disease.

The chain uses TRBV11-2 and TRBJ2-7; 10 nucleotides align to TRBD2. After removal of 0 bases from V and 6 bases from J, the junction contained 11 bases not matched to a gene. This CDR3 is built from 17 residues. Germline CDR1 reads SGHAT; CDR2 reads FQNNGV. The CDR3 DNA follows: TGTGCCAGCAGCTTAGATCTGCCGGCTAGCGGGAGTGGCGAGCAGTACTTC. It codes for CASSLDLPASGSGEQYF.

Note on this clonotype: One base away lies a much larger clone, so this may be a sequencing read error. This sequence joins TRBV12-5 and TRBJ1-1, with TRBD1 matching 8 bases. Germline assignment: CDR1 LGHNT and CDR2 FRNRAP. The CDR3 length is 14 residues. CDR3 coding DNA: TGTGCTGGTGGTTTGTTCCCAGGGGGCCATGAAGCTTTCTTT. This translates into CAGGLFPGGHEAFF.

This clonotype was seen a few times. V usage is TRBV10-3 and J usage is TRBJ1-1; TRBD1 aligns across 11 bases. The CDR3 contains 16 residues. Germline CDR1 and CDR2: ENHRY and SYGVKD. Unmatched junction bases numbered 9, after V lost 6 bases and J lost 3 bases. The CDR3 here is CAISPGTGGVDTEAFF. The CDR3 coding sequence is TGTGCCATCAGCCCCGGGACAGGGGGAGTTGACACTGAAGCTTTCTTT.

This clonotype was counted only a few times. CDR3 DNA sequence: TGTGCCAGCAGTGCCGCTAGCGGCTCACCCTACGAGCAGTACTTC. It encodes CASSAASGSPYEQYF. This chain connects TRBV6-1 to TRBJ2-7; 7 bases are a match to TRBD2. The germline CDR1 and CDR2 sequences are MNHNS and SASEGT. CDR3 length equals 15 residues. V dropped 4 bases and J dropped 2; count of bases not matched to a gene: 8.

In DNA, the CDR3 is TGTGCCAGTAGTATAGATCGACAGAACCTATTCACCGGGGAGCTGTTTTTT. Protein: CASSIDRQNLFTGELFF. The chain employs TRBV19 and TRBJ2-2; maybe TRBD1 (5 bases). Trimming pared 0 bases from V and 4 bases from J, leaving 15 bases between. The CDR3 is 17 amino acids. Per the germline V gene, CDR1 is LNHDA and CDR2 is SQIVND (reference sequence).

V usage is TRBV6-1 and J usage is TRBJ1-2; 12 positions agree with TRBD1. The V segment lost 5 bases and the J segment 8 bases; nucleotides outside the gene matches: 9. The CDR3 length is 15 residues. CDR1 is MNHNS and CDR2 is SASEGT in the germline V gene. CDR3 sequence: CASSRTGTGGRGYTF. The CDR3, as DNA: TGTGCCAGCAGTCGTACCGGGACAGGGGGCCGGGGCTACACCTTC.

The chain is built from TRBV5-1 and TRBJ2-5, with 7 bases identical to TRBD1. This CDR3 has 14 residues. Losses at the gene ends were 4 bases for V and 5 bases for J; bases not matched to a gene: 8. The germline V gene has CDR1 SGHRS and CDR2 YFSETQ. For the CDR3, the DNA is TGCGCCAGCAGCCGGAGACAGGGTTACGAGACCCAGTACTTC. Encoded protein: CASSRRQGYETQYF.

This clonotype was counted once. The chain recombines TRBV4-1 with TRBJ2-7; tentatively, D is TRBD1 (6 bases). Trimming stripped 0 bases from V and 2 bases from J, with 20 bases between. This CDR3 region has 18 residues. Germline V gives CDR1 MGHRA, CDR2 YSYEKL. The CDR3 bases are TGCGCCAGCAGCCAAGATCGAGTTACAGGGAGCTCGCCCTACGAGCAGTACTTC. Amino acid sequence: CASSQDRVTGSSPYEQYF.

This clonotype was found many times. The chain joins TRBV2 to TRBJ1-6; 7 bases fit TRBD1. CDR1 is SNHLY and CDR2 is FYNNEI in the germline V gene. Losses at the gene ends were 6 bases for V and 7 bases for J; bases not matched to a gene: 6. The CDR3 runs 14 residues. The CDR3 bases are TGTGCCAGCAGGGGACAGTTCTCCAATTCACCCCTCCACTTT. Residues: CASRGQFSNSPLHF. The full variable domain, with the rest looked up from reference TRBV2 and TRBJ1-6, is EPEVTQTPSHQVTQMGQEVILRCVPISNHLYFYWYRQILGQKVEFLVSFYNNEISEKSEIFDDQFSVERPDGSNFTLKIRSTKLEDSAMYFCASRGQFSNSPLHFGNGTRLTVT.